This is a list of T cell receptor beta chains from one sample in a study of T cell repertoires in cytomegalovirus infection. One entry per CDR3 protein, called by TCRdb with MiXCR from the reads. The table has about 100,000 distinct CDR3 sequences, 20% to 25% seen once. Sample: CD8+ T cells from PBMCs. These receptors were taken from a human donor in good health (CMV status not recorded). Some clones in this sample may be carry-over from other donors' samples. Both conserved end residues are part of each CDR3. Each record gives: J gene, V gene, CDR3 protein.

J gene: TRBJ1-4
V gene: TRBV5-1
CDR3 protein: CASSLGGTTGQGWDEKLFF

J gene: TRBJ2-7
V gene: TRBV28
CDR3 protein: CASSSRGQGYSYEQYF

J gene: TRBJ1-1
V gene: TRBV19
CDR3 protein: CASRGSGQGLNTEAFF

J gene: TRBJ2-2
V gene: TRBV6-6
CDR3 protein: CASRGGLAENTGELFF

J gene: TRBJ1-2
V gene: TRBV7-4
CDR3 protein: CASSRGEWGYTF

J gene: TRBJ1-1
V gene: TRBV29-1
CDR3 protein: CSTLRGVEAFF

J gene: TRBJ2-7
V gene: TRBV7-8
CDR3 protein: CASSQLQGAYEQYF

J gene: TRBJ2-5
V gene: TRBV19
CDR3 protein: CASSSAGFSSETQYF

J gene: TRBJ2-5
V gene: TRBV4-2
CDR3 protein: CASSQEGARLAGETQYF

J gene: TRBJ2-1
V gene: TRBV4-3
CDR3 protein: CASSQERLGANPSYNEQFF

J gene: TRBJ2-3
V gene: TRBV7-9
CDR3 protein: CASSSGRLGLGQYF

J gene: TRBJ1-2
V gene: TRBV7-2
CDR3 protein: CASSPNIGDSPNYGYTF

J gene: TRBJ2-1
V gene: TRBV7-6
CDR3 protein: CASSLAEGGIYNEQFF

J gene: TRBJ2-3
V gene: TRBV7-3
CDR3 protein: CASCLDVANTDTQYF

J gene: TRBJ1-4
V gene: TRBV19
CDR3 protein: CASSSPFPATNEKLFF

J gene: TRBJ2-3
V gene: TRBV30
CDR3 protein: CAWSAGQGYYTDTQYF

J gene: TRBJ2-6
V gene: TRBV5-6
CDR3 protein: CVSSSGTGGTGANVLTF

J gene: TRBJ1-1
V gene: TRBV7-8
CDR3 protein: CASSIAGGMNTEAFF

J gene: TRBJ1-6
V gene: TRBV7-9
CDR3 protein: CASTRGGGGPLHF

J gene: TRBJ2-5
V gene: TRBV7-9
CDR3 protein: CASSLSARGGETQYF

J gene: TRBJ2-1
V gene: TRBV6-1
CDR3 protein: CASRLIQRGYNEQFF

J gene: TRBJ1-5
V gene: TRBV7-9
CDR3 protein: CASRQGEGNQPQHF

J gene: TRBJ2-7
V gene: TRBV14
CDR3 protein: CASSQRVYEQYF

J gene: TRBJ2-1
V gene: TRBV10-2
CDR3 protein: CASSENSYEQFF

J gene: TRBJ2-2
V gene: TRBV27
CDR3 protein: CASSFVRGTGELFF

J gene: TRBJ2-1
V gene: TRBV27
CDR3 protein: CASREDRAEQFF

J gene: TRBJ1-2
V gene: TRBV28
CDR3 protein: CASSLGSANYGYTF

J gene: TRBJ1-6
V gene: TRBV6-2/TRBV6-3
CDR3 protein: CASSASDGEISPLHF

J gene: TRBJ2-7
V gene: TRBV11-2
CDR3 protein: CASSLIVADYEQYF

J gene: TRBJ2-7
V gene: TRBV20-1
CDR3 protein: CSASPGTDYEQYF

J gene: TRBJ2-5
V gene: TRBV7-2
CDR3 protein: CASKLVYQETQYF

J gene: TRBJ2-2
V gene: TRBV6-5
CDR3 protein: CASSPTGGGTGELFF

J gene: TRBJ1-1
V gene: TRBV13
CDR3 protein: CASSQTTDTEAFF

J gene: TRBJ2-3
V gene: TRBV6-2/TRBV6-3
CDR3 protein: CAIGGSGSTDTQYF

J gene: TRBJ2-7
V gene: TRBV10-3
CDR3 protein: CAISEVVGGYYEQYF

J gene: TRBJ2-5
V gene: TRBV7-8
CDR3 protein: CASSFRDGPKETQYF

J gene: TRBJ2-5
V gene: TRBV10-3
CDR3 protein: CAISNSGLGEETQYF

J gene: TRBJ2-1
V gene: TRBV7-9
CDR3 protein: CASSGTGTGGNNEQFF

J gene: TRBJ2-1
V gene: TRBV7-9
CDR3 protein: CASSLGDRVYNEQFF

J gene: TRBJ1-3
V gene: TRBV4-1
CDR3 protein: CASSQAGKGGNTIYF

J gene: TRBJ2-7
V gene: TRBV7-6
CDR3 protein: CASSFYTGGYEQYF

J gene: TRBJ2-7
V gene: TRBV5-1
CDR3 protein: CASSPGLADGWGLELYF

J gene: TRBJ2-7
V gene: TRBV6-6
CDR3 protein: CASSYSGPDYEQYF

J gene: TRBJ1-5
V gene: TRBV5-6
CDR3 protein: CASSLAGTINGNQPQHF

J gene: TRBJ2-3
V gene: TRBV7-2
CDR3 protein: CASSSPFGRTSVPSTDTQYF